This TCR beta chain was recorded in a study of cytomegalovirus exposure and HLA in healthy donors. This CDR3 is 11 amino acids long. V lost 5 bases and J lost 4; bases outside the gene matches: 1. Germline values: CDR1 DFQATT, CDR2 SNEGSKA (reference sequence). Turning to this clone: The sample contains more than one DNA sequence encoding this CDR3.

The PCR contained 60 Vbeta and 13 Jbeta primers. Method: immunoSEQ multiplex PCR; TCRdb's copy keeps in-frame clones and lacks some. The repertoire consists of 150,000 to 200,000 clones, with approximately 80% occurring once and the leading ten covering 13% to 15%. The chain combines TRBV20-1 with TRBJ1-2, with 7 bases identical to TRBD1. Sequences were obtained from PBMCs. The sequence was collected from a woman aged 40 to 50 in good health and CMV-seronegative. CDR3 residues: CSARTGYGYTF. CDR3 nucleotides: TGCAGTGCTCGGACAGGCTATGGCTACACCTTC.